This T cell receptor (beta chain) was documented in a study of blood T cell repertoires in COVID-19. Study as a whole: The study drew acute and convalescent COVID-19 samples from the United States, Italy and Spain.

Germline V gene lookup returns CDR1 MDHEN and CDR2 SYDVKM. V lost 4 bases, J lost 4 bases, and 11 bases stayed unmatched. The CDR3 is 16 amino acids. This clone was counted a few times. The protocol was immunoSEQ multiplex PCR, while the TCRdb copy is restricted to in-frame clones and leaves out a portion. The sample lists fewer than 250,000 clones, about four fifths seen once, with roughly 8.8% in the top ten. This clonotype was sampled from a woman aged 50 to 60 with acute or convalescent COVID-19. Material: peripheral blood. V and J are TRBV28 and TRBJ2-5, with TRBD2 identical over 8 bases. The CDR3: CASSSPGGRMRETQYF. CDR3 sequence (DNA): TGTGCCAGCAGTTCGCCGGGGGGGCGCATGAGAGAGACCCAGTACTTC.